This T cell receptor (beta chain) was captured by sequencing in a study of T cells in Graves' hyperthyroidism and ophthalmopathy. This CDR3 contains 14 residues. Germline lookup yields CDR1 SGHDT and CDR2 YYEEEE. Trimming removed 0 bases at V and 5 bases at J, with 8 bases between. RNA transcripts gave rise to amplified TCR beta CDR3 regions. HTBI primers were used for first-round RT-PCR of the TCR CDR3. TCRdb re-called the multiplex PCR reads through MiXCR, storing one row per CDR3 protein. The repertoire consists of around 200,000 distinct CDR3 sequences, with roughly 18% occurring once and the leading ten covering roughly two fifths. This clonotype has just a few counts. The hyperthyroidism patients had all been newly diagnosed, and their disease duration was under 2 months. Their ages ranged from 18 to 65 years.

The rearrangement uses TRBV5-6 and TRBJ2-2, with D hard to call. The TCR comes from a man in his forties or fifties with Graves' hyperthyroidism. The sample consisted of blood. The CDR3 reads CASSLVVGTGELFF. The CDR3 region has the DNA TGTGCCAGCAGCTTGGTTGTTGGTACCGGGGAGCTGTTTTTT.